This T cell receptor beta chain was identified during a study of monozygotic twins with cystic fibrosis. This table comes from immunoSEQ multiplex PCR, and its TCRdb copy is limited to in-frame clones, with some not included. The sample consists of about 15,000 clones, roughly 98% of them appearing once. Trimming stripped 3 bases from V and 2 bases from J, with 9 bases between. This CDR3 is 15 amino acids long. Germline-derived CDR1 and CDR2 are SGDLS and YYNGEE. The receptor was isolated from a girl aged 2-10 years with cystic fibrosis. This sequence joins TRBV9 and TRBJ2-6; D is possibly TRBD2 (5 bases). Sequencing was performed on blood. Written as DNA, the CDR3 is TGTGCCAGCAGCGCGAAGACTACTGGGGCCAACGTCCTGACTTTC. Amino acids: CASSAKTTGANVLTF.